Following are 11 T cell receptor beta chains from one sample sequenced in a study of CD8 T cells in ankylosing spondylitis. Regarding the study as a whole: Typical of ankylosing spondylitis blood, it appeared, was a TCR beta motif of eight highly homologous variants.

TCRdb processed the 5' RACE reads anew with MiXCR; each CDR3 protein has one entry. Counted here are around 430,000 distinct CDR3 sequences, 17% occurring once; the ten biggest clones make up 1%. These TCRs are of unknown antigen specificity. The sample taken for sequencing was blood, either unsorted or a sorted T cell fraction (not recorded which). The receptors were gathered from a male donor with ankylosing spondylitis.

V and J are TRBV20-1 and TRBJ2-1; D call uncertain. The CDR3 is made up of 12 amino acids. CDR1 DFQATT and CDR2 SNEGSKA come from the germline V gene (reference sequence). Trimming took off 1 base at V and 8 bases at J, with 9 bases between the two ends. Here the CDR3 DNA reads TGCAGTGCTAGAGCTGCCTGGGATGAGCAGTTCTTC. Its translation is CSARAAWDEQFF.

V usage is TRBV20-1 and J usage is TRBJ1-1; 9 bases are a match to TRBD1. The CDR3 spans 14 residues. CDR1 DFQATT and CDR2 SNEGSKA come from the germline V gene (reference sequence). Trimming cost V 6 bases and J 4 bases; bases outside gene matches: 9. The CDR3 protein is CSAIRKGQGTEAFF. CDR3 in DNA: TGCAGTGCCATTCGGAAGGGACAGGGCACTGAAGCTTTCTTT.

This clonotype occurred many times. This chain joins TRBV5-1 and TRBJ1-5; 7 bases are a match to TRBD1. CDR1 is SGHRS and CDR2 is YFSETQ in the germline V gene. After removal of 4 bases from V and 4 bases from J, the junction contained 8 bases not matched to a gene. This CDR3 has 15 amino acids. The CDR3 nucleotides are TGCGCCAGCAGCCCGGGGACAGAGATAAATCAGCCCCAGCATTTT. This gives the protein CASSPGTEINQPQHF.

The rearrangement links TRBV15 to TRBJ1-6; D remains ambiguous. The CDR3 has 16 residues. Looked up from germline, CDR1 is LNHNV and CDR2 is YYDKDF (reference sequence). V was trimmed by 1 base and J by 8 bases, leaving 15 bases between them. CDR3 loop: CATSRAVRPGDSPLHF. The CDR3 coding sequence is TGTGCCACCAGCAGAGCCGTGAGGCCGGGCGATTCACCCCTCCACTTT.

This clonotype was counted a few times. The chain couples TRBV7-8 to TRBJ2-2; unclear D gene. Germline V CDR1 and CDR2: SGHVS, FQNEAQ. The V end was cut by 8 bases, the J end by 7 bases, with 11 bases between. The CDR3 length is 12 residues. Here the CDR3 DNA reads TGTGCCAGCGGCCACGTTCTCGGGGAGCTGTTTTTT. Residues: CASGHVLGELFF.

This clonotype was seen ten or more times. The chain joins TRBV6-5 to TRBJ1-1; D perhaps matches TRBD1 (6 bases). V dropped 2 bases and J dropped 3 bases, with 7 bases sitting between them. Per the germline V gene, CDR1 is MNHEY and CDR2 is SVGAGI. The CDR3 runs 13 residues. CDR3 sequence (DNA): TGTGCCAGCAGTTACAGGGGGGACACTGAAGCTTTCTTT. Translation gives CASSYRGDTEAFF.

The chain employs TRBV3-1 and TRBJ1-2; D not resolved. The germline V gene has CDR1 LGHDT and CDR2 YNNKEL (reference sequence). The CDR3 runs 15 residues. Trimming stripped 4 bases from V and 4 bases from J, with 16 bases between. The CDR3 reads CASSPGPSKSYGYTF. Here the CDR3 DNA reads TGTGCCAGCAGCCCTGGGCCCTCGAAGTCCTATGGCTACACCTTC.

The chain joins TRBV7-2 to TRBJ2-5; D perhaps matches TRBD1 (6 bases). V lost 5 bases and J lost 1, with 14 bases in between. The CDR3 extends over 15 amino acids. The germline V gene encodes CDR1 SGHTA and CDR2 FQGNSA. CDR3: CASSHSWGPQETQYF. The CDR3 coding sequence is TGTGCCAGCAGCCATTCGTGGGGGCCCCAAGAGACCCAGTACTTC.

The sample holds a few counts of this clonotype. The CDR3, as DNA: TGCAGTGCTAGAGAACACTTGCCTGCCTACGAGCAGTACTTC. As protein: CSAREHLPAYEQYF. The V gene is TRBV20-1, the J gene TRBJ2-7, with D uncertain. The germline gives CDR1 DFQATT, CDR2 SNEGSKA (reference sequence). Trimming left V 0 bases short and J 2 bases short, with 11 bases between. CDR3 length: 14 amino acids.

This clonotype was detected a few times. V is TRBV7-2 and J is TRBJ2-3; D gene unclear. In germline, CDR1 is SGHTA, CDR2 FQGNSA. The CDR3 extends over 14 amino acids. V lost 0 bases and J lost 4, with 8 bases in between. CDR3 coding DNA: TGTGCCAGCAGCTTAGCTTCGCAGGCAGATACGCAGTATTTT. This codes for CASSLASQADTQYF. Based on the CDR3 plus reference TRBV7-2 and TRBJ2-3, the full variable domain is GAGVSQSPSNKVTEKGKDVELRCDPISGHTALYWYRQSLGQGLEFLIYFQGNSAPDKSGLPSDRFSAERTGGSVSTLTIQRTQQEDSAVYLCASSLASQADTQYFGPGTRLTVL.

The chain joins TRBV5-1 to TRBJ2-1; a weak D match, TRBD1 (5 bases). CDR1 and CDR2 from the germline V gene are SGHRS and YFSETQ. V dropped 2 bases and J dropped 7 bases, with 13 bases sitting between them. CDR3 length: 14 amino acids. In nucleotides, the CDR3 is TGCGCCAGCAGCTTCGGACACCCTGGGAATGAGCAGTTCTTC. It codes for CASSFGHPGNEQFF.